Below are 18 T cell receptor beta chains sequenced from a single sample in a study of cytomegalovirus exposure and HLA in healthy donors. This PCR relied on a set of 60 Vbeta primers and 13 Jbeta primers. Repertoires were generated with immunoSEQ multiplex PCR, while TCRdb's copy carries only in-frame clones and drops some. The table has about 190,000 clones, over 60% seen once. Source material: PBMCs. The receptors stem from a woman aged 25 to 39 in good health and CMV-seropositive.

The chain couples TRBV6-1 to TRBJ1-1; 9 nucleotides match TRBD1. The ends lost 3 bases at V and 5 bases at J; junction bases unmatched: 10. The CDR3 is 16 residues long. CDR1 and CDR2 from the germline V gene are MNHNS and SASEGT. This CDR3 is CASSERQGGKRTEAFF. The CDR3 DNA follows: TGTGCCAGCAGTGAGAGACAGGGGGGGAAAAGGACTGAAGCTTTCTTT.

The chain recombines TRBV28 with TRBJ1-5; 8 positions agree with TRBD1. Trimming took 7 bases from V and 6 from J; bases not matched to a gene: 5. The germline V gene encodes CDR1 MDHEN and CDR2 SYDVKM. The CDR3 has 13 residues. The CDR3 protein is CASTWTGTQPQHF. CDR3 in DNA: TGTGCCAGCACCTGGACAGGGACTCAGCCCCAGCATTTT.

The chain recombines TRBV6-1 with TRBJ2-3; 8 bases line up with TRBD2. After removal of 0 bases from V and 5 bases from J, the junction contained 4 bases not matched to a gene. Germline V CDR1 and CDR2: MNHNS, SASEGT. The CDR3 is 15 amino acids. Here the CDR3 DNA reads TGTGCCAGCAGTGAAGCCGGGGGGGTGGGAGATACGCAGTATTTT. This translates into CASSEAGGVGDTQYF.

This clone was found a few times. Within the sample, other DNA sequences also encode this same CDR3. This chain connects TRBV7-9 to TRBJ2-5; 14 bases are shared with TRBD2. Losses at the gene ends were 6 bases for V and 2 bases for J; bases not matched to a gene: 5. CDR1 and CDR2 (germline): SEHNR, FQNEAQ (reference sequence). The CDR3 is made up of 16 amino acids. The chain's CDR3 is CASSLGLAGGQETQYF. The CDR3 DNA reads as TGTGCCAGCAGTCTCGGACTAGCGGGAGGACAAGAGACCCAGTACTTC.

The table lists this clone with a few counts. V gene TRBV2 combines with J gene TRBJ1-5, with 8 bases fitting TRBD1. With 6 bases clipped from V and 2 bases from J, the junction kept 6 bases outside the gene matches. Germline V lookup: CDR1 SNHLY, CDR2 FYNNEI. This CDR3 spans 15 amino acids. DNA for the CDR3: TGTGCCAGCAGCCGACAGGGGTTCGGCAATCAGCCCCAGCATTTT. It translates to CASSRQGFGNQPQHF.

V and J are TRBV7-9 and TRBJ2-1; TRBD2 aligns across 7 bases. J lost 0 bases, V lost 8 bases, and 4 bases had no gene match. The CDR3 length is 14 residues. In germline, CDR1 is SEHNR, CDR2 FQNEAQ (reference sequence). The CDR3 loop reads CASERGSSYNEQFF. The CDR3 DNA is TGTGCCAGCGAGCGGGGTAGCTCCTACAATGAGCAGTTCTTC.

The rearrangement joins TRBV28 to TRBJ2-7; D is unresolved. Germline CDR1 is MDHEN and CDR2 is SYDVKM. V was trimmed by 7 bases and J by 3 bases, leaving 10 bases between them. This CDR3 is 12 amino acids long. The CDR3 here is CASMRSLYEQYF. The CDR3 nucleotides are TGTGCCAGCATGAGAAGCCTCTACGAGCAGTACTTC.

This clone has only a few counts. The V call is TRBV2, the J call TRBJ2-3; D gene unclear. Germline V gene sequence: CDR1 SNHLY, CDR2 FYNNEI. This CDR3 region has 15 residues. Between the trimmed V and J ends, which lost 4 bases and 3 bases, there was a span of 14 bases. The CDR3: CASSAAPRGTDTQYF. CDR3 nucleotides: TGTGCCAGCAGTGCGGCCCCTCGCGGTACAGATACGCAGTATTTT.

V usage is TRBV6-6 and J usage is TRBJ1-1; D gene uncertain. V lost 7 bases to trimming and J lost 5 bases, with 11 bases between them. Germline loops: CDR1 MNHNY, CDR2 SVGAGI (reference sequence). The CDR3 is made up of 12 amino acids. The CDR3 nucleotides read TGTGCCAGCAAAGGAGGAACGACTGAAGCTTTCTTT. Encoded protein: CASKGGTTEAFF.

This clone was observed once. The genes are TRBV28 and TRBJ2-3; 8 nucleotides match TRBD2. Per the germline V gene, CDR1 is MDHEN and CDR2 is SYDVKM. This CDR3 contains 16 residues. Trimming took 4 bases from V and 6 from J; bases not matched to a gene: 12. The chain's CDR3 is CASSSPPFGRADTQYF. The CDR3 nucleotides read TGTGCCAGCAGTTCCCCGCCCTTCGGGAGGGCGGATACGCAGTATTTT.

V usage is TRBV7-2 and J usage is TRBJ1-6, with D perhaps TRBD1 (5 bases). The CDR3 is made up of 16 amino acids. The germline V gene has CDR1 SGHTA and CDR2 FQGNSA. V was cut by 5 bases and J by 0 bases, with 11 bases left in between. The CDR3 nucleotides are TGTGCCAGCAGCCGGGACTTCAGCTCCTATAATTCACCCCTCCACTTT. Translated: CASSRDFSSYNSPLHF.

The chain is built from TRBV5-4 and TRBJ1-4, with 7 bases aligning to TRBD1. CDR1 and CDR2 from the germline V gene are SGHNT and YYREEE (reference sequence). The V gene end was trimmed by 4 bases and the J gene end by 3 bases; junction bases not matched to a gene: 6. This CDR3 has 15 residues. The CDR3 sequence is CASSKFQGANEKLFF. CDR3 DNA: TGTGCCAGCAGCAAATTCCAGGGGGCTAATGAAAAACTGTTTTTT.

This clone was seen a handful of times. V and J are TRBV2 and TRBJ1-1; D not certain. CDR1 SNHLY and CDR2 FYNNEI come from the germline V gene. With 3 bases removed from V and 5 bases from J, the gap between germline ends came to 13 bases. The CDR3 runs 14 residues. The CDR3 region is CASSDPGGATEAFF. The CDR3 nucleotides read TGTGCCAGCAGTGATCCTGGAGGCGCAACTGAAGCTTTCTTT.

The table lists this clone with a count of one. V usage is TRBV6-1 and J usage is TRBJ1-2, with 7 bases that match TRBD1. CDR1 is MNHNS, CDR2 SASEGT, per germline. CDR3 size: 12 residues. Trimming cost V 6 bases and J 6 bases; bases outside gene matches: 4. CDR3 loop: CASRGGADGYTF. The CDR3 bases are TGTGCCAGCAGAGGGGGCGCCGATGGCTACACCTTC.

J is TRBJ2-2 and V is TRBV28; 10 nucleotides agree with TRBD2. Per the germline V gene, CDR1 is MDHEN and CDR2 is SYDVKM. V lost 5 bases and J lost 4; bases outside the gene matches: 4. This CDR3 region has 15 residues. The CDR3 nucleotides read TGTGCCAGCAGTCCGACTAGCGGGTTCACCGGGGAGCTGTTTTTT. Translation: CASSPTSGFTGELFF. Complete variable domain (other parts from reference TRBV28 and TRBJ2-2): DVKVTQSSRYLVKRTGEKVFLECVQDMDHENMFWYRQDPGLGLRLIYFSYDVKMKEKGDIPEGYSVSREKKERFSLILESASTNQTSMYLCASSPTSGFTGELFFGEGSRLTVL.

This chain uses TRBV2 with TRBJ1-1, with 9 bases matching TRBD1. Trimming removed 7 bases from V and 6 bases from J; junction bases left unmatched: 9. CDR1 SNHLY and CDR2 FYNNEI come from the germline V gene. The CDR3 length is 14 residues. The CDR3 region has the DNA TGTGCCAGCACCAAGGACAGGGGCATCGCTGAAGCTTTCTTT. As protein: CASTKDRGIAEAFF.

The chain joins TRBV18 to TRBJ1-1, with D possibly matching TRBD1 (5 bases). CDR1 is KGHSH and CDR2 is LQKENI in the germline V gene. Trimming stripped 1 base from V and 4 bases from J, with 13 bases between. The CDR3 length is 15 residues. The CDR3 region has the DNA TGTGCCAGCTCACCACTAGGGGCCACAGGCACTGAAGCTTTCTTT. This translates into CASSPLGATGTEAFF. Variable domain in full (rest from reference TRBV18 and TRBJ1-1): NAGVMQNPRHLVRRRGQEARLRCSPMKGHSHVYWYRQLPEEGLKFMVYLQKENIIDESGMPKERFSAEFPKEGPSILRIQQVVRGDSAAYFCASSPLGATGTEAFFGQGTRLTVV.

The gene calls are TRBV5-1 and TRBJ2-7, with TRBD1 matching 8 bases. Germline V gene sequence: CDR1 SGHRS, CDR2 YFSETQ. The CDR3 loop spans 16 amino acids. V dropped 3 bases and J dropped 4; count of bases not matched to a gene: 12. The CDR3 spells CASSSNPGGAVYEQYF. CDR3 DNA: TGCGCCAGCAGCTCGAACCCAGGGGGCGCGGTATACGAGCAGTACTTC.